The 21 T cell receptor beta chains presented below share a single source sample, sequenced in a study of blood T cell repertoires in COVID-19. Only in-frame clones appear in the TCRdb table, and some are missing; sequencing was by immunoSEQ multiplex PCR. This table has fewer than 110,000 clones, 80% to 90% appearing once. Sequencing was done on a sample of peripheral blood. Every receptor here comes from a man in his forties with active or convalescent COVID-19.

On this clone itself: This same CDR3 is encoded by further DNA sequences in the sample. CDR3 sequence reads: CATSQGGQPQHF. The CDR3 bases are TGTGCCACCAGTCAAGGGGGCCAGCCCCAGCATTTT. The V and J genes are TRBV24-1 and TRBJ1-5, with 7 bases identical to TRBD1. V lost 6 bases and J lost 7; bases outside the gene matches: 2. CDR1 is KGHDR and CDR2 is SFDVKD in the germline V gene. CDR3 length: 12 amino acids.

The rearrangement uses TRBV27 and TRBJ2-3, with a tentative D call TRBD1 (6 bases). CDR1 and CDR2 from the germline V gene are MNHEY and SMNVEV (reference sequence). This CDR3 spans 14 amino acids. V was trimmed by 7 bases and J by 0 bases, leaving 11 bases between them. DNA for the CDR3: TGTGCCAGCATCGGGACACGTAGCACAGATACGCAGTATTTT. Translating gives CASIGTRSTDTQYF.

CDR3 protein: CASSLSGGVPYEQYF. CDR3 bases: TGTGCCAGCAGTTTATCCGGGGGGGTCCCCTACGAGCAGTACTTC. The rearrangement uses TRBV28 and TRBJ2-7; 8 nucleotides agree with TRBD2. The CDR3 has 15 amino acids. V lost 1 base to trimming and J lost 2 bases; unmatched junction nucleotides: 4. From germline, CDR1 is MDHEN and CDR2 SYDVKM.

The chain employs TRBV27 and TRBJ1-1, with D maybe TRBD1 (6 bases). Germline V gives CDR1 MNHEY, CDR2 SMNVEV (reference sequence). The V end was cut by 0 bases, the J end by 1 base, with 9 bases between. The CDR3 length is 15 residues. CDR3 sequence: CASSLSGAPNTEAFF. Written as DNA, the CDR3 is TGTGCCAGCAGTTTATCGGGGGCTCCGAACACTGAAGCTTTCTTT.

The V and J genes are TRBV19 and TRBJ2-5; 8 nucleotides agree with TRBD1. CDR1 is LNHDA, CDR2 SQIVND, per germline (reference sequence). With 6 bases clipped from V and 7 bases from J, the junction kept 10 bases outside the gene matches. The CDR3 loop spans 14 amino acids. Written as DNA, the CDR3 is TGTGCCAGTAGGGACGGGACAGGAATTGGGACCCAGTACTTC. Protein: CASRDGTGIGTQYF.

V gene TRBV6-2 or TRBV6-3 combines with J gene TRBJ2-3; 10 bases fit TRBD2. This CDR3 is 17 amino acids long. Germline-derived CDR1 and CDR2 are MNHEY and SVGEGT. Germline trimming cut 4 bases from V and 4 bases from J; bases unmatched to any gene: 11. This chain's CDR3 is CASSSSGSNVRADTQYF. Written as DNA, the CDR3 is TGTGCCAGCAGTTCTAGCGGGAGTAATGTAAGGGCAGATACGCAGTATTTT.

The gene calls are TRBV7-2 and TRBJ2-7; 10 bases line up with TRBD2. Trimming removed 3 bases from V and 3 bases from J; junction bases left unmatched: 11. The CDR3 has 17 amino acids. Germline CDR1 is SGHTA and CDR2 is FQGNSA. CDR3 amino acids: CASSFAASGGGGYEQYF. CDR3 bases: TGTGCCAGCAGCTTCGCGGCTAGCGGGGGAGGGGGCTACGAGCAGTACTTC.

The genes are TRBV6-2 or TRBV6-3 and TRBJ1-5; a possible D gene is TRBD1 (5 bases). With 0 bases removed from V and 3 bases from J, the gap between germline ends came to 12 bases. This CDR3 has 16 amino acids. The germline CDR1 and CDR2 sequences are MNHEY and SVGEGT. The CDR3 DNA is TGTGCCAGCAGTTACTCATATGGGGGGAACAATCAGCCCCAGCATTTT. Translating gives CASSYSYGGNNQPQHF.

This chain joins TRBV9 and TRBJ2-5, with TRBD2 as a possible D gene (6 bases). In germline, CDR1 is SGDLS, CDR2 YYNGEE. V gave up 0 bases and J gave up 2 bases, with 8 bases separating them. This CDR3 contains 14 residues. The CDR3 region is CASSVVAAQETQYF. DNA of the CDR3: TGTGCCAGCAGCGTAGTAGCGGCACAAGAGACCCAGTACTTC.

The chain has TRBV6-1 and TRBJ1-2; the D is unclear. CDR3 size: 15 residues. Looked up from germline, CDR1 is MNHNS and CDR2 is SASEGT. V dropped 0 bases and J dropped 4 bases, with 12 bases sitting between them. The CDR3: CASSEAWAGTYGYTF. CDR3 bases: TGTGCCAGCAGTGAAGCGTGGGCCGGAACCTATGGCTACACCTTC.

The chain joins TRBV28 to TRBJ2-7; tentatively, D is TRBD1 (7 bases). V shed 10 bases and J shed 2 bases, with 15 bases lying between them. The V gene's germline CDR1 is MDHEN and CDR2 SYDVKM. The length of the CDR3 is 13 residues. CDR3 protein: CATSGGPPYEQYF. CDR3 coding DNA: TGTGCCACCTCAGGGGGGCCACCCTACGAGCAGTACTTC.

J is TRBJ1-5 and V is TRBV27; D call uncertain. The CDR3 is 13 amino acids. Looked up from germline, CDR1 is MNHEY and CDR2 is SMNVEV (reference sequence). V lost 3 bases and J lost 5, with 8 bases in between. The CDR3 region is CASSFAGDQPQHF. In DNA, the CDR3 is TGTGCCAGCAGTTTCGCTGGAGATCAGCCCCAGCATTTT.

The chain is built from TRBV7-6 and TRBJ2-2, with TRBD2 matching over 7 bases. J gave up 2 bases and V 0 bases, and 3 bases lay outside the gene matches. The CDR3 has 16 amino acids. CDR1 and CDR2 from the germline V gene are SGHVS and FNYEAQ. The CDR3 bases are TGTGCCAGCAGCTTAGCGGGAGGGCCTAACACCGGGGAGCTGTTTTTT. This sequence encodes CASSLAGGPNTGELFF.

This clone was observed a single time. CDR3 residues: CASSPRQGSWNEQYF. The CDR3 coding sequence is TGTGCCAGCTCACCCCGACAGGGCAGCTGGAACGAGCAGTACTTC. The chain employs TRBV18 and TRBJ2-7, with TRBD1 identical over 7 bases. Trimming took 3 bases from V and 5 from J; bases not matched to a gene: 10. Germline CDR1 is KGHSH and CDR2 is LQKENI. The CDR3 has 15 residues.

This clone turned up a few times. V and J are TRBV27 and TRBJ1-4; D is unresolved. The CDR3 extends over 13 amino acids. Between the trimmed V and J ends, which lost 4 bases and 8 bases, there was a span of 11 bases. In germline, CDR1 is MNHEY, CDR2 SMNVEV (reference sequence). The CDR3 coding sequence is TGTGCCAGCAGTTACGGAGAAGGCGAAAAACTGTTTTTT. Translating it yields CASSYGEGEKLFF.

The chain recombines TRBV6-6 with TRBJ2-2; D gene ambiguous. V lost 0 bases and J 5 bases, leaving 4 bases between the germline ends. Germline V gene lookup returns CDR1 MNHNY and CDR2 SVGAGI (reference sequence). CDR3 size: 13 residues. CDR3 sequence: CASSYSSTGELFF. The CDR3 bases are TGTGCCAGCAGTTACTCGTCTACCGGGGAGCTGTTTTTT.

V usage is TRBV18 and J usage is TRBJ1-5, with TRBD1 identical over 8 bases. The germline gives CDR1 KGHSH, CDR2 LQKENI. J was trimmed by 0 bases and V by 1 base; bases with no gene match: 2. This CDR3 has 16 amino acids. The CDR3 sequence: CASSPRQGSSNQPQHF. The CDR3 coding sequence is TGTGCCAGCTCACCACGACAGGGGTCTAGCAATCAGCCCCAGCATTTT.

The chain uses TRBV7-8 and TRBJ1-5, with TRBD1 matching over 8 bases. Germline CDR1 and CDR2: SGHVS and FQNEAQ. The CDR3 is 18 amino acids. Germline trimming cut 5 bases from V and 1 base from J; bases unmatched to any gene: 13. The CDR3 here is CASSTVAGGWGSNQPQHF. The CDR3 DNA sequence: TGTGCCAGCAGCACCGTGGCAGGGGGCTGGGGGAGCAATCAGCCCCAGCATTTT.

This clone appeared a few times. The rearrangement links TRBV7-9 to TRBJ2-5, with D uncertain. CDR3 size: 14 residues. Trimming stripped 1 base from V and 7 bases from J, with 13 bases between. The V gene's germline CDR1 is SEHNR and CDR2 FQNEAQ (reference sequence). The CDR3 sequence is CASSLGAGSGTQYF. Written as DNA, the CDR3 is TGTGCCAGCAGCTTAGGTGCCGGTTCGGGGACCCAGTACTTC.

The chain couples TRBV11-1 to TRBJ2-5; no definite D call. The CDR3 has 15 residues. Trimming took off 2 bases at V and 1 base at J, with 11 bases between the two ends. CDR1 is SGHAT, CDR2 FQDESV, per germline (reference sequence). The CDR3 is CASSLSSSLQETQYF. CDR3 DNA: TGTGCCAGCAGCTTATCGTCGAGCCTCCAAGAGACCCAGTACTTC.

This chain uses TRBV7-9 with TRBJ1-1; D uncertain. The CDR3 extends over 13 amino acids. CDR1 and CDR2 (germline): SEHNR, FQNEAQ (reference sequence). V lost 4 bases and J lost 1, with 7 bases in between. The CDR3 spells CASSSQENTEAFF. In DNA, the CDR3 is TGTGCCAGCAGCTCTCAGGAGAACACTGAAGCTTTCTTT.